The clone carrying this T cell receptor (beta chain) has a count of ten or more. No antigen is known for it. Germline lookup yields CDR1 SGDLS and CDR2 YYNGEE. This CDR3 has 16 residues. V lost 4 bases, J lost 4 bases, and 7 bases stayed unmatched. Via MiXCR, TCRdb re-called the RACE reads, giving one row per CDR3 protein. The sample contains some 380,000 distinct CDR3 sequences, nearly 5% of which appear only once. Time point reported: patch test 1, 2 weeks after DPC sensitization. Treatment defined: therapeutic diphenylcyclopropenone sensitization with weekly scalp DPC. Donation of samples came from alopecia patients who were 18 to 70 years old and suitable for DPC. The data were obtained in a study of human T cells and chemical hapten exposure. Study as a whole: On about 2 cm by about 2 cm of upper inner arm skin, sensitization was performed with 2% DPC.

Study-wide findings and caveats: Because they had alopecia, donors may respond immunologically unlike healthy people.

The specimen comprised whole blood, sampled in connection with sensitization to the hapten diphenylcyclopropenone (DPC). This clonotype originated in a woman in her forties or fifties with alopecia areata. Some clones in this sample may be carry-over from other donors' samples. V usage is TRBV9 and J usage is TRBJ2-3; the match to TRBD2 covers 12 bases. CDR3 coding DNA: TGTGCCAGCAGCCCGTTGACTAGCGGGAGTGCAGATACGCAGTATTTT. The encoded protein is CASSPLTSGSADTQYF.